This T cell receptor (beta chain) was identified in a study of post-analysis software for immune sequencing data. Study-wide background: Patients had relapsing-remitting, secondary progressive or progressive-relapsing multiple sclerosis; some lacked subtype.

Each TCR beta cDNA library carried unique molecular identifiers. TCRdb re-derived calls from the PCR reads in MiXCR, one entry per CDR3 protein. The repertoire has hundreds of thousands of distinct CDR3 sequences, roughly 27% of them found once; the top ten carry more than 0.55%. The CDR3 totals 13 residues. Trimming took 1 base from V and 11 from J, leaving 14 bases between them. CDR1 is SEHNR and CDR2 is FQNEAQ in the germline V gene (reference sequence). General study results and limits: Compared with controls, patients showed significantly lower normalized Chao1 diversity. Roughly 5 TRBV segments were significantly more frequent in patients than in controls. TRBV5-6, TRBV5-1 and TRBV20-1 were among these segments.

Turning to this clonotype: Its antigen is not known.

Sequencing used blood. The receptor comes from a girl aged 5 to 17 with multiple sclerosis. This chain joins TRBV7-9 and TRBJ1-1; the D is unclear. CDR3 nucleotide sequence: TGTGCCAGCAGCTTAGGACTACTCCAAGGGGCTTTCTTT. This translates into CASSLGLLQGAFF.